This TCR beta chain was sequenced for a study of vaccination and CD4 T cells after COVID-19 (dated by TCRdb to between 2022 and 2023). In terms of the full investigation: In the convalescent cohort there were six males and four females, among whom were two Hispanic individuals, seven Caucasians, two Asians and one multiracial person. Each participant got two doses of either the Pfizer-BioNTech BNT162b2 vaccine (n=8) or the Moderna mRNA-1273 vaccine (n=2). Post-COVID blood samples from convalescent patients were collected a median of approximately 100 days after diagnosis, with a range of roughly 35 to 180 days. Post-vaccine blood samples were taken a median of approximately 76 days after the second vaccine dose, with a range of about 14 to 241 days. Overlapping spike peptide pools from SARS-CoV-2 and from the common cold coronaviruses HCoV-NL63, HCoV-OC43 and HCoV-229E were used as culture stimuli. Control cultures received a CEFX viral epitope pool as the positive control, an HIV-1 Nef peptide pool as the negative control, or no peptide. In roughly 10 COVID-19 convalescent patients and a handful of infection-naive healthy vaccine recipients, the spike-specific CD4+ TCR repertoire before mRNA vaccination was compared with the repertoire after mRNA vaccination. At the TCR clonotype level, an earlier paper using these donors assessed memory CD4+ T cell crossreactivity between SARS-CoV-2 and common cold coronavirus spike proteins.

In the case of this clonotype: The antigen this receptor binds is unknown. At one boundary the junction diverges from the germline segment, which might be a read error.

The sample's treatment or condition, from its label and the paper: roughly ten-day PBMC culture with coronavirus spike peptide pools or control peptides (ViraFEST assay). CD4+ T cells from unexposed donors were collected before the COVID-19 pandemic (2011-2018). The ViraFEST assay was used in the study, in which antigen-specific T cells were expanded with peptide pools and expanded clonotypes were subsequently identified by TCR sequencing. Each well held fewer than 2.5 million PBMCs cultured with approximately 9.1 ug/ml peptide pools in IMDM containing approximately 4.8% human AB serum and around 9 IU/ml IL-2. Half of the culture medium was replaced with fresh IL-2-containing medium on days 3 and 7. After ten to eleven days of culture, CD4+ T cells were isolated by negative selection using the EasySep CD4+ T cell isolation kit. As cell numbers permitted, CD4+ T cells from unexposed donors were tested for reactivity to SARS-CoV-2 S and N and to four common cold coronavirus spike pools. Ficoll-Paque Plus gradient centrifugation was used to isolate PBMCs from whole blood, and the isolated PBMCs were then either used fresh or cryopreserved at -140C. Triplicate wells were generally used for each culture condition. Leukapheresis product for the unexposed donors was purchased commercially.

CDR1 and CDR2, per the germline V gene, are MNHNS and SASEGT. Inclusive of the bounding cysteine and phenylalanine, the CDR3 is 15 residues long. Solely the CDR3 DNA is kept, with 45 bases framed from the first base. Libraries were constructed by PCR. TCR sequencing of DNA from cultured CD4+ T cells used the Oncomine TCR Beta short-read assay at the Johns Hopkins FTIC core. The QIAamp micro DNA kit was used to extract genomic DNA from the cultured CD4+ T cells. Oncomine TCR Beta libraries from cultured CD4+ T cells were pooled using unique dual indexes and sequenced on an Illumina iSeq 100. Concerning the study's data processing: Non-productive sequences were filtered out, and CDR3s that did not start with C, did not end with F or W, or were shorter than 7 amino acids were discarded. Antigen-specific clonotypes were identified using the MANAFEST web application through comparison of peptide-stimulated wells with reference and other culture wells. For a clone to be called positive, the clone needed an FDR below 0.05, an odds ratio above 5, and a productive frequency above 0.1% in at least two of three replicate wells. A clonotype counted as cross-reactive if it showed significant expansion both in the SARS-CoV-2 spike wells and in at least one common cold coronavirus spike condition. Similarity between CDR3 sequences was evaluated in R version 3.6.1 using Levenshtein distances (stringdist) and unrooted phylogenetic trees (ape). TCRdb redid the processing of the public reads, applying fastp at Q25 and MiXCR, and retained in-frame beta chains. Rows merge per CDR3 protein into single entries with the most common DNA and genes. What appears here as the V and J calls and clone size reflects TCRdb's work, not the paper's. This sample gives about 9,600 distinct CDR3 sequences in total; less than 45% of them show up just once. The top ten constitute 20% to 25% of the sample.

General findings and caveats noted by the study authors: An increase in the median number of SARS-CoV-2-reactive clonotypes from approximately 21 after infection to 38 after vaccination was observed, but the change was not found to be significant. The study included relatively few convalescent patients and did not analyze early timepoints after natural infection. In convalescent patients, a median around 90% of post-vaccine SARS-CoV-2-reactive clones were detected only after vaccination, and vaccine-specific priming was suggested by this finding. In convalescent patients, nearly all vaccine-specific clones (304 of 307) were found to be mono-reactive for SARS-CoV-2 spike rather than cross-reactive with common cold coronaviruses.

The sequence derives from a human donor in good health. Sequencing was performed on CD4+ T cells from blood, cultured in vitro. The chain was built from TRBV6-1 and TRBJ1-3, with 7 junctional bases fitting TRBD1. The CDR3 in this case is CASREGTVSGNTIYF. At the DNA level, the sequence is TGTGCCAGCAGAGAAGGGACAGTCTCTGGAAACACCATATATTTT.